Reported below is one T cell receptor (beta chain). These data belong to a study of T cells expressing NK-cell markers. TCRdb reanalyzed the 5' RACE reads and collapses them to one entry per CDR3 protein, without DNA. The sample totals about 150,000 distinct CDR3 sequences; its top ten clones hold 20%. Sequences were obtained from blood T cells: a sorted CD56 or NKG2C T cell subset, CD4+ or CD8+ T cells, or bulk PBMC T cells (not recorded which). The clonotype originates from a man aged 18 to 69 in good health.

This CDR3 is CASSVYYGGAGNEQYF. The chain employs TRBV9 and TRBJ2-7; the TRBD2 assignment by TCRdb is unverifiable without DNA. CDR3 length equals 16 residues. CDR1 SGDLS and CDR2 YYNGEE come from the germline V gene.